This record concerns one TCR beta chain sequence. The CDR3 has 13 residues. Per germline, CDR1 SGHRS and CDR2 YFSETQ. V shed 6 bases and J 7 bases; nucleotides not matched to a gene: 9. These data are taken from a study of blood T cell repertoires in COVID-19. Clones were read by immunoSEQ multiplex PCR, and TCRdb kept only the in-frame ones, dropping some. The sample lists approximately 150,000 clones, more than 65% seen once, with 3.5% to 4.5% in the top ten. This TCR was recovered from a man aged 55 to 70 with acute or convalescent COVID-19. This chain joins TRBV5-1 and TRBJ2-7, with 8 bases matching TRBD1. The sample consisted of peripheral blood. The CDR3 sequence is CASMTGVQGEQYF. The CDR3 coding sequence is TGCGCCAGCATGACAGGGGTACAGGGTGAGCAGTACTTC.